The TCR beta chain under discussion was sequenced for a study of blood T cell repertoires in COVID-19. At the level of the study: The United States, Italy and Spain supplied acute and convalescent COVID-19 samples. T cells, B-cell-depleted T cells, or PBMCs provided the cDNA or gDNA that served as material.

This CDR3 has 18 residues. Seattle participants joined during active infection and were tracked over time. Under the authors' procedure: Scientists estimated how many nucleated cells there were by amplifying reference gene primers. Sequenced by immunoSEQ multiplex PCR; TCRdb stores in-frame clones only, minus some. From that table come the V and J calls and clone size; the DNA was used to work out D and trimming. Among around 300,000 clones listed, about nine tenths were seen once. The sample taken for sequencing was peripheral blood. The genes are TRBV12-2 and TRBJ2-5; the D call TRBD2 from the table was never checked on the DNA. TRBV12-2 is listed as a pseudogene. The receptor comes from a woman aged 25 to 45 with COVID-19, enrolled during active disease. DNA of the CDR3: TGTGCAAGTCGCTTAGAAGCCCGGGGTGCAGAGGCCCACGAGACCCAGTACTTC. Translation: CASRLEARGAEAHETQYF.